Each of the 22 T cell receptor beta chains below was sequenced from the same sample in a study of T cells in Graves' hyperthyroidism and ophthalmopathy (dated 2019 in TCRdb). Receptors were amplified or captured by multiplex PCR. The listed sequencing device is Illumina HiSeq 2000. TCR beta CDR3 regions were amplified from RNA transcripts. A first-round RT-PCR of the TCR CDR3 used the HTBI primer set with the Qiagen OneStep RT-PCR kit. Through fastp at Q25 and MiXCR, TCRdb rebuilt clones from the public reads, retaining in-frame beta chains. A single entry per CDR3 protein holds the most common genes and DNA from its merged rows. A total of about 700,000 distinct CDR3 sequences appear in this sample, 13% to 15% of them only once. Roughly 10% of the sample is taken by the ten largest. The sequenced sample consisted of blood. These receptors were collected from a woman under 30 with Graves' hyperthyroidism.

The rearrangement uses TRBV7-2 and TRBJ2-6; D is undetermined. This CDR3 is 15 amino acids long. The germline V and J ends were trimmed by 1 base and 4 bases, with 8 bases remaining between them. Germline-derived CDR1 and CDR2 are SGHTA and FQGNSA. The CDR3: CASSLVRLGANVLTF. The CDR3 coding sequence is TGTGCCAGCAGCTTAGTACGTCTGGGGGCCAACGTCCTGACTTTC.

This clonotype was picked up many times. The rearrangement uses TRBV11-2 and TRBJ2-7; 7 nucleotides align to TRBD1. With V trimmed by 5 bases and J by 5 bases, 12 bases remained unmatched. The CDR3 has 15 residues. Germline V gives CDR1 SGHAT, CDR2 FQNNGV. This CDR3 is CASSTRPTGSDEQYF. The CDR3 nucleotides read TGTGCCAGCAGCACCAGACCGACAGGGAGCGACGAGCAGTACTTC. Variable domain in full (rest from reference TRBV11-2 and TRBJ2-7): EAGVAQSPRYKIIEKRQSVAFWCNPISGHATLYWYQQILGQGPKLLIQFQNNGVVDDSQLPKDRFSAERLKGVDSTLKIQPAKLEDSAVYLCASSTRPTGSDEQYFGPGTRLTVT.

The chain employs TRBV28 and TRBJ1-2, with 10 positions matching TRBD1. The CDR3 has 15 residues. V lost 6 bases and J lost 8; bases outside the gene matches: 12. Per the germline V gene, CDR1 is MDHEN and CDR2 is SYDVKM. The CDR3: CASRDTGTGDRGYTF. CDR3 in DNA: TGTGCCAGCAGAGATACCGGGACAGGGGATAGGGGCTACACCTTC.

The table lists this clonotype with many counts. The rearrangement uses TRBV18 and TRBJ2-7; D may be TRBD1 (6 bases). This CDR3 is built from 14 residues. Germline lookup yields CDR1 KGHSH and CDR2 LQKENI. Trimming shortened V by 3 bases and J by 3 bases, and 12 bases separated the two germline ends. CDR3 residues: CASSPRQDVYEQYF. For the CDR3, the DNA is TGTGCCAGCTCACCCAGACAGGACGTCTACGAGCAGTACTTC.

This clonotype has only a few counts. A read error may be the cause here, since a much bigger clone is one base away. This chain links TRBV4-1 with TRBJ1-1; D remains unclear. Germline-derived CDR1 and CDR2 are MGHRA and YSYEKL. There are 18 residues in the CDR3. CDR3 protein: CASSHARDPLSLNTEASF. In DNA form, the CDR3 reads TGCGCCAGCAGCCATGCTCGGGATCCCTTGTCCTTGAACACTGAAGCTTCCTTT.

This chain connects TRBV30 to TRBJ1-1; D gene unclear. Germline V gene data show CDR1 as GTSNPN and CDR2 as SVGIG (reference sequence). This CDR3 is 16 amino acids long. CDR3 in DNA: TGTGCTATCGAAAGGAGGCGGACTCCTGGAAACACTGAAGCTTTCTTT. The encoded protein is CAIERRRTPGNTEAFF. The full variable domain, with the rest looked up from reference TRBV30 and TRBJ1-1, is SQTIHQWPATLVQPVGSPLSLECTVEGTSNPNLYWYRQAAGRGLQLLFYSVGIGQISSEVPQNLSASRPQDRQFILSSKKLLLSDSGFYLCAIERRRTPGNTEAFFGQGTRLTVV.

This clonotype was seen only a few times. The rearrangement joins TRBV19 to TRBJ2-1; D may be TRBD1 (6 bases). The CDR3 is 14 residues long. Trimming took off 7 bases at V and 3 bases at J, with 13 bases between the two ends. Germline CDR1 and CDR2: LNHDA and SQIVND (reference sequence). The CDR3 here is CASTPGTNYNEQFF. CDR3 DNA: TGTGCCAGTACCCCCGGGACAAACTACAATGAGCAGTTCTTC. The full variable domain, completed using reference TRBV19 and TRBJ2-1, is DGGITQSPKYLFRKEGQNVTLSCEQNLNHDAMYWYRQDPGQGLRLIYYSQIVNDFQKGDIAEGYSVSREKKESFPLTVTSAQKNPTAFYLCASTPGTNYNEQFFGPGTRLTVL.

There are a few counts of this clonotype. The chain carries TRBV7-9 and TRBJ2-5; no clear D gene. The CDR3 loop spans 16 amino acids. Looked up from germline, CDR1 is SEHNR and CDR2 is FQNEAQ (reference sequence). V was cut by 2 bases and J by 1 base, with 14 bases left in between. For the CDR3, the DNA is TGTGCCAGCAGCTTACCGGCAGCCCATTCCCAAGAGACCCAGTACTTC. This gives the protein CASSLPAAHSQETQYF. Full variable domain (rest looked up from reference TRBV7-9 and TRBJ2-5): DTGVSQNPRHKITKRGQNVTFRCDPISEHNRLYWYRQTLGQGPEFLTYFQNEAQLEKSRLLSDRFSAERPKGSFSTLEIQRTEQGDSAMYLCASSLPAAHSQETQYFGPGTRLLVL.

This clonotype was counted a few times. The gene calls are TRBV3-1 and TRBJ2-2; TRBD1 matches at 7 bases. Germline V gives CDR1 LGHDT, CDR2 YNNKEL (reference sequence). V shed 1 base and J 4 bases; nucleotides not matched to a gene: 9. This CDR3 has 17 amino acids. The CDR3 is CASSQVGQVYGTGELFF. The DNA for the CDR3 is TGTGCCAGCAGCCAAGTAGGACAGGTCTATGGCACCGGGGAGCTGTTTTTT.

The genes are TRBV18 and TRBJ1-1, with D unclear. There are 16 residues in the CDR3. The V and J ends lost 1 base and 0 bases respectively, with 12 bases between them. Germline values: CDR1 KGHSH, CDR2 LQKENI. Here the CDR3 DNA reads TGTGCCAGCTCACCACGATTGGCAGGCATGAACACTGAAGCTTTCTTT. Amino acid sequence: CASSPRLAGMNTEAFF.

Notes on this clonotype: Likely a read error: the CDR3 ends without its conserved phenylalanine or tryptophan. This chain links TRBV27 with TRBJ1-1; D is undetermined. Germline assignment: CDR1 MNHEY and CDR2 SMNVEV (reference sequence). This CDR3 contains 16 residues. V was shortened by 4 bases and J by 2 bases, with 17 bases between the two germline ends. CDR3 loop: CASSSFSRLTNTEAFL. CDR3 in DNA: TGTGCCAGCAGTTCATTTTCCAGGCTAACTAACACTGAAGCTTTCCTT.

The genes are TRBV3-1 and TRBJ2-3; 7 bases map to TRBD1. V gave up 4 bases and J gave up 3 bases; unmatched junction bases: 10. The CDR3 is 16 residues long. Germline V gives CDR1 LGHDT, CDR2 YNNKEL (reference sequence). In nucleotides, the CDR3 is TGTGCCAGCAGCCGTTACCCGGGACAGCTTACAGATACGCAGTATTTT. This encodes CASSRYPGQLTDTQYF.

The chain uses TRBV9 and TRBJ2-3, with unresolved D. The CDR3 length is 13 residues. V was clipped by 0 bases and J by 2 bases, with 4 bases between them. Germline CDR1 and CDR2: SGDLS and YYNGEE. DNA for the CDR3: TGTGCCAGCAGCGTAGGCGACACAGATACGCAGTATTTT. This encodes CASSVGDTDTQYF. The whole variable domain, remainder taken from reference TRBV9 and TRBJ2-3, is DSGVTQTPKHLITATGQRVTLRCSPRSGDLSVYWYQQSLDQGLQFLIQYYNGEERAKGNILERFSAQQFPDLHSELNLSSLELGDSALYFCASSVGDTDTQYFGPGTRLTVL.

Only one count was recorded for this clonotype. V is TRBV6-2 or TRBV6-3 and J is TRBJ2-1, with 7 bases lining up with TRBD2. The CDR3 loop spans 18 amino acids. The ends lost 5 bases at V and 5 bases at J; junction bases unmatched: 18. Germline assignment: CDR1 MNHEY and CDR2 SVGEGT. The CDR3 nucleotides read TGTGCCAGCAGTCTATCTTGGACGTACCGGGACTACCACAATGAGCAGTTCTTC. This sequence encodes CASSLSWTYRDYHNEQFF.

The chain carries TRBV4-3 and TRBJ2-7, with 8 bases lining up with TRBD2. The ends lost 4 bases at V and 2 bases at J; junction bases unmatched: 7. The CDR3 has 15 amino acids. Germline V gene sequence: CDR1 LGHNA, CDR2 YSLEER. The CDR3 DNA is TGCGCCAGCAGCCCCGGGGGGGGGCCTACCTACGAGCAGTACTTC. Its translation is CASSPGGGPTYEQYF.

This rearrangement joins TRBV10-2 to TRBJ2-1, with 10 positions matching TRBD2. From germline, CDR1 is WSHSY and CDR2 SAAADI. Trimming at V came to 4 bases and at J to 5 bases, leaving 8 bases not matched to a gene. The CDR3 has 16 residues. The CDR3 DNA sequence: TGCGCCAGCAGTGGGAGGACTAGCGGCCCTAACAATGAGCAGTTCTTC. Translation: CASSGRTSGPNNEQFF.

The sample holds a few counts of this clonotype. The rearrangement links TRBV5-8 to TRBJ2-5; a possible D gene is TRBD2 (6 bases). Trimming took 4 bases from V and 7 from J, leaving 17 bases between them. The CDR3 spans 14 residues. Germline CDR1 reads SGHTS; CDR2 reads YDEGEE. The CDR3 DNA reads as TGTGCCAGCAGCCCCACCCTGGGAGGAGGGACCCAGTACTTC. Residues: CASSPTLGGGTQYF.

The J gene is TRBJ2-7, the V gene TRBV20-1; tentative D call: TRBD1 (5 bases). Trimming left V 0 bases short and J 2 bases short, with 14 bases between. CDR1 is DFQATT and CDR2 is SNEGSKA in the germline V gene (reference sequence). The CDR3 loop spans 15 amino acids. CDR3 in DNA: TGCAGTGCTAGAGATATGAGACAGCAAGCCTACGAGCAGTACTTC. The encoded protein is CSARDMRQQAYEQYF.

This clonotype was seen repeatedly, ten times or more. The rearrangement joins TRBV3-1 to TRBJ2-5; D uncertain. CDR1 is LGHDT, CDR2 YNNKEL, per germline (reference sequence). CDR3 length: 13 residues. Trimming stripped 6 bases from V and 1 base from J, with 9 bases between. The CDR3 coding sequence is TGTGCCAGCAGACAAAACCTCCAAGAGACCCAGTACTTC. This gives the protein CASRQNLQETQYF.

The rearrangement uses TRBV6-1 and TRBJ2-2, with D unclear. The CDR3 spans 16 residues. The V end was cut by 4 bases, the J end by 3 bases, with 15 bases between. Per germline, CDR1 MNHNS and CDR2 SASEGT. The CDR3 bases are TGTGCCAGCAGTGTTAACAAGGGCTTGGACACCGGGGAGCTGTTTTTT. This sequence encodes CASSVNKGLDTGELFF.

The rearrangement uses TRBV12-3 or TRBV12-4 and TRBJ1-1; D gene uncertain. The CDR3 sequence is 13 residues long. Trimming shortened V by 3 bases and J by 5 bases, and 10 bases separated the two germline ends. Written as DNA, the CDR3 is TGTGCCAGCAGTTTCGGCCCTAAGACTGAAGCTTTCTTT. This translates into CASSFGPKTEAFF.

This clonotype occurred many times. The V gene is TRBV29-1, the J gene TRBJ1-2; no reliable D call. Germline values: CDR1 SQVTM, CDR2 ANQGSEA. The CDR3 length is 14 residues. The germline V and J ends were trimmed by 0 bases and 2 bases, with 10 bases remaining between them. CDR3 bases: TGCAGCGTTGAAGAGGAAAAATTGAACTATGGCTACACCTTC. Its translation: CSVEEEKLNYGYTF.